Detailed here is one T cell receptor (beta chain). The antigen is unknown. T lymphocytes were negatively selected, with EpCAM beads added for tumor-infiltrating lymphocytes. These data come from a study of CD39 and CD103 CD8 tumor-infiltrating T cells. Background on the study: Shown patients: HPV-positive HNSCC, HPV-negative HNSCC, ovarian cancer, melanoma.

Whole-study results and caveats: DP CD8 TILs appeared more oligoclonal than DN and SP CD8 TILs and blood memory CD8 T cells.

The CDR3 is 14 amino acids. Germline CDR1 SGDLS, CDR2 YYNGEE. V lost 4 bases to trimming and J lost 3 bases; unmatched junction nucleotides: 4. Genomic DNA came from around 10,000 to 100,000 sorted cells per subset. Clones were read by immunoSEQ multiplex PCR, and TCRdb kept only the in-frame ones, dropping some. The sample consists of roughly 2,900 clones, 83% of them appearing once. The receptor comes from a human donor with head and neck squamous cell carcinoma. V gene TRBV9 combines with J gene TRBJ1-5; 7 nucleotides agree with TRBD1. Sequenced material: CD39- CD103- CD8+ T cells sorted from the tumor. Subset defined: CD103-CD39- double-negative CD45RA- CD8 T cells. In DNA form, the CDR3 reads TGTGCCAGCAGCCCGGACAGGTACAATCAGCCCCAGCATTTT. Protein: CASSPDRYNQPQHF.